This TCR beta chain comes out of a study of synovial regulatory T cells in juvenile arthritis. This CDR3 is 16 amino acids long. The entry carries no DNA sequence. The germline CDR1 and CDR2 sequences are ENHRY and SYGVKD. Clones were sequenced by immunoSEQ multiplex PCR, and TCRdb holds only the in-frame ones, with some missing. The data include 650 to 950 clones; the top ten clones carry 4.9%. The iaTreg subset was defined as HLA-DR+ Treg cells. Study observations and caveats: Blood Treg cells that were inflammation-associated showed lower TCR diversity than other blood Treg cells. CDR3 overlap with synovial Tregs was higher for iaTregs than other blood Tregs.

This clone is classed as medium-sized by frequency. Its target is unknown. Sequences were obtained from Treg cells from blood. Subset in this sample: HLA-DR+ inflammation-associated blood Treg cells. The chain carries TRBV10-3 and TRBJ2-3; TCRdb's D call, TRBD1, is unchecked because there is no DNA. The TCR sequence derives from a donor aged 2-35 years with juvenile idiopathic arthritis. CDR3 sequence: CAISELPGQGPDTQYF.